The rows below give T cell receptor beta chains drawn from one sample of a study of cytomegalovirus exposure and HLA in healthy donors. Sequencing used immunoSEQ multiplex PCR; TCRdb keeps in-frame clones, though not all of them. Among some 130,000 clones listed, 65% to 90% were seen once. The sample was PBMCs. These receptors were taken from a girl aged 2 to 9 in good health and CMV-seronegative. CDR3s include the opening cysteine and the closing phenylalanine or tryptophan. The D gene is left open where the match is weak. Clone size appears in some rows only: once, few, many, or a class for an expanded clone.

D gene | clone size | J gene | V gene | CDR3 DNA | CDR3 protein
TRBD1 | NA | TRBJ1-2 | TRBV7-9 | TGTGCCAGCAGCCTCCGACAGGGGGGCTATGGCTACACCTTC | CASSLRQGGYGYTF
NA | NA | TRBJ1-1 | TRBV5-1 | TGCGCCAGCAGCTTGGCCGATAGGGGAACTGAAGCTTTCTTT | CASSLADRGTEAFF
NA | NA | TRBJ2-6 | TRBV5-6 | TGTGCCAGCAGCTTGGGAGGGACTGGGGCCAACGTCCTGACTTTC | CASSLGGTGANVLTF
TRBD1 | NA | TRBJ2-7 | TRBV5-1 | TGCGCCAGCAGCGCCTTAATCCGGGACAGGGGGAACGAGCAGTACTTC | CASSALIRDRGNEQYF
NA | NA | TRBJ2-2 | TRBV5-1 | TGCGCCAGCATCAAAGCGGGCACCGGGGAGCTGTTTTTT | CASIKAGTGELFF
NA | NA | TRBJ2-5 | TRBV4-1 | TGCGCCAGCAGCCAAGTCGCCACGAGGGAGACCCAGTACTTC | CASSQVATRETQYF
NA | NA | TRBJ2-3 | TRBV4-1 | TGCGCCAGCAGCCAAGACCTAATACAGCCGCCGTATTTT | CASSQDLIQPPYF
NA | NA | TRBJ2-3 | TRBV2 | TGTGCCAGCAAACGGGAGACCACAGATACGCAGTATTTT | CASKRETTDTQYF
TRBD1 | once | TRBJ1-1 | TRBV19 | TGTGCCAGTAGTATCGGGACAGGGGACACTGAAGCTTTCTTT | CASSIGTGDTEAFF
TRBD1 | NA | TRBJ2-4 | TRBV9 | TGTGCCAGCAGCGTAGTACAGGGGGACATTCAGTACTTC | CASSVVQGDIQYF
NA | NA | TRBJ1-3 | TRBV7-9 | TGTGCCAGCAGCTTGAGTGTGCCCGCACCTGGAAACACCATATATTTT | CASSLSVPAPGNTIYF
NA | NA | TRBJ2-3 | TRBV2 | TGTGCCAGCAGTGAGAACGGGATAAATACGCAGTATTTT | CASSENGINTQYF
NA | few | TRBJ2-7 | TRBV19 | TGTGCCAGTAGACCGGATACAGGCGGCTCCTACGAGCAGTACTTC | CASRPDTGGSYEQYF
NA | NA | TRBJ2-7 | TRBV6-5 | TGTGCCAGCAGCAACGGTATAGGAGAGACCTACGAGCAGTACTTC | CASSNGIGETYEQYF
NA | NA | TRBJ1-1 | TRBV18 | TGTGCCAGCTCACCATGGACGAGACGGGGGATGAACACTGAAGCTTTCTTT | CASSPWTRRGMNTEAFF
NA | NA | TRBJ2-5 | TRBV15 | TGTGCCACCAGCAGAGATCGAGAGACCCAGTACTTC | CATSRDRETQYF
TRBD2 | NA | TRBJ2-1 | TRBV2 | TGTGCCAGCAGTGAAGGGGGGGGAAGTTGGCAGTTCTTC | CASSEGGGSWQFF
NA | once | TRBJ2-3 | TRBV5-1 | TGCGCCAGCAGGCCGGGAGTTGGCACAGATACGCAGTATTTT | CASRPGVGTDTQYF
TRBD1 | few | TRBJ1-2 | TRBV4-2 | TGTGCCAGCAGCCAAGTAAGGGACAGCCACTATGGCTACACCTTC | CASSQVRDSHYGYTF
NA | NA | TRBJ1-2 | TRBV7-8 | TGTGCCAGCAGCTTAGTAGAAGGGGATACGGGCTACACCTTC | CASSLVEGDTGYTF
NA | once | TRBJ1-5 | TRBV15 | TGTGCCACCAGCAGAGAAACCTTAGGGGGCAATCAGCCCCAGCATTTT | CATSRETLGGNQPQHF
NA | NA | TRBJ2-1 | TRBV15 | TGTGCCACCACCGGGTCCTACAATGAGCAGTTCTTC | CATTGSYNEQFF
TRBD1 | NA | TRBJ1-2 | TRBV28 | TGTGCCAGCAGTCCCACCGGACAGGATCACTATGGCTACACCTTC | CASSPTGQDHYGYTF
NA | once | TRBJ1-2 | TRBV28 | TGTGCCAGCAGTGCCGACTTCTCGCGATATGGCTACACCTTC | CASSADFSRYGYTF
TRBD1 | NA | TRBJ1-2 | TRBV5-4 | TGTGCCAGCAGCCCGATGCCCCTGACAGGGGGCCATGGCTACACCTTC | CASSPMPLTGGHGYTF
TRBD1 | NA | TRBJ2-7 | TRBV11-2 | TGTGCCAGCAGGTCTCCGGGACAGGGCTCCGAGCAGTACTTC | CASRSPGQGSEQYF
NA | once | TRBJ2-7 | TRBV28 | TGTGCCAGCAGTTTACAAAGACAGGTCTACGAGCAGTACTTC | CASSLQRQVYEQYF
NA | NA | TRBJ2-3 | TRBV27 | TGTGCCAGCAGCCCGCCGGTCTCGCAGGCAGATACGCAGTATTTT | CASSPPVSQADTQYF
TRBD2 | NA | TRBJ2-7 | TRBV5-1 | TGCGCCAGCAGCACGCTCGACGGGGGAGGGACCTACGAGCAGTACTTC | CASSTLDGGGTYEQYF
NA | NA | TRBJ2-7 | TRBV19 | TGTGCCAGTAGCCCCAAGACAGGACGACCCTACGAGCAGTACTTC | CASSPKTGRPYEQYF
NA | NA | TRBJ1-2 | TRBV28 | TGTGCCAGCAGTCCGAGTTACTATGGCTACACCTTC | CASSPSYYGYTF
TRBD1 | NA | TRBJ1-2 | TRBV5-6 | TGTGCCAGCAGCTTCCTTTACAGGGGTGGCTACACCTTC | CASSFLYRGGYTF
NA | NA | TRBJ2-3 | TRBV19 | TGTGCCAGTAGTAACCCGGGAACCACAGATACGCAGTATTTT | CASSNPGTTDTQYF
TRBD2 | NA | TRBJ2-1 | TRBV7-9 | TGTGCCAGCAGCTTAGATCTTGGACTAGCTGGCAATGAGCAGTTCTTC | CASSLDLGLAGNEQFF
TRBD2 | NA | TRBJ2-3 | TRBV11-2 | TGTGCCAGCAGCTTAGGGCTAGCGGCCGATACGCAGTATTTT | CASSLGLAADTQYF
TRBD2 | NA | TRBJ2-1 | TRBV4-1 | TGCGCCAGCAGCCAAGATCCGGCGGGAGGAGGCTACAATGAGCAGTTCTTC | CASSQDPAGGGYNEQFF
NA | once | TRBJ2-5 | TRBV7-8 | TGTGCCAGCAGAGCCACAGGGAGGGCGCGGGAGACCCAGTACTTC | CASRATGRARETQYF
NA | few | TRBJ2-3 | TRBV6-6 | TGTGCCAGCAAATCAGGCACAGATACGCAGTATTTT | CASKSGTDTQYF
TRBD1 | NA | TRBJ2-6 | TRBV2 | TGTGCCAGCAGTGAAACAGGGGGAGCTGGGGCCAACGTCCTGACTTTC | CASSETGGAGANVLTF
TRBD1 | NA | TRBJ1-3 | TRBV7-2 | TGTGCCAGCAGCTTAGCGCTCCCAGGGGGCAACACCATATATTTT | CASSLALPGGNTIYF
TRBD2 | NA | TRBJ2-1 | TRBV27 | TGTGCCAGCAGCCCGGCGGGGGCCTACAATGAGCAGTTCTTC | CASSPAGAYNEQFF
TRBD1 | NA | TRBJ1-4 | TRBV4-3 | TGCGCCAGCAGCCATGATGCGGGGACAGGGTCTGAAAAACTGTTTTTT | CASSHDAGTGSEKLFF
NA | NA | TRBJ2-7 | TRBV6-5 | TGTGCCAGTCACCCCACGGGACAAGGCCACTACGAGCAGTACTTC | CASHPTGQGHYEQYF
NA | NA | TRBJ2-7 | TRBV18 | TGTGCCAGCTCACCAACACAGTACGAGCAGTACTTC | CASSPTQYEQYF
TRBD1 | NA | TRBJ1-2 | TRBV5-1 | TGCGCCAGCAGCTTGGGACAGGGGGTTGAATATGGCTACACCTTC | CASSLGQGVEYGYTF
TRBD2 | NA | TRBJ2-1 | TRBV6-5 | TGTGCCAGCAGCTCGACTAGCGGAGCGTACAATGAGCAGTTCTTC | CASSSTSGAYNEQFF
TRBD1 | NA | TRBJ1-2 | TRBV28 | TGTGCCAGCAGCCCGGGGGGACAGGGAGGAACCTATGGCTACACCTTC | CASSPGGQGGTYGYTF
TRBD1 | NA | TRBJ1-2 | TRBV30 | TGTGCCGCAGGGACAGGGGGTGGCTACACCTTC | CAAGTGGGYTF
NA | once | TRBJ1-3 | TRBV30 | TGTGCCTGGAGTGTACCATCCCGCCGGGAACCCATATATTTT | CAWSVPSRREPIYF
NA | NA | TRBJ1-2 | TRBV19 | TGTGCCAGTAGTAAAACAGGGATCTATGGCTACACCTTC | CASSKTGIYGYTF
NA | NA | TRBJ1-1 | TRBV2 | TGTGCCAGCAGGCGACACCTGGAAGCTTTCTTT | CASRRHLEAFF
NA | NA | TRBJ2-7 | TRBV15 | TGTGCCACCAGCAGAGATCTAGCATACGAGCAGTACTTC | CATSRDLAYEQYF
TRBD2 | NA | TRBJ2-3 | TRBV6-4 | TGTGCCAGCAGTGAGAGGACTAGCGGCACAGATACGCAGTATTTT | CASSERTSGTDTQYF
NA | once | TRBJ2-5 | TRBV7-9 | TGTGCCAGCAGCCACAACGGAGGGGCCCAGGAGACCCAGTACTTC | CASSHNGGAQETQYF
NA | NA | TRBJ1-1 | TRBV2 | TGTGCCAGCAGGTTAAGTTCTAACGGGGCTTTCTTT | CASRLSSNGAFF
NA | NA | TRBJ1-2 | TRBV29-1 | TGCAGCGTTGAAGATCTTGGGATGAGGGGGATGAGCGGCTACACCTTC | CSVEDLGMRGMSGYTF
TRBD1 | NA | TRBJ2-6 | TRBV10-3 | TGTGCCATCAGTGGGACAGGGGGGCCACCTGGGGCCAACGTCCTGACTTTC | CAISGTGGPPGANVLTF
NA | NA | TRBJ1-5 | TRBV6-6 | TGTGCCAGCAGACCTCCCGCACTTAATCAGCCCCAGCATTTT | CASRPPALNQPQHF